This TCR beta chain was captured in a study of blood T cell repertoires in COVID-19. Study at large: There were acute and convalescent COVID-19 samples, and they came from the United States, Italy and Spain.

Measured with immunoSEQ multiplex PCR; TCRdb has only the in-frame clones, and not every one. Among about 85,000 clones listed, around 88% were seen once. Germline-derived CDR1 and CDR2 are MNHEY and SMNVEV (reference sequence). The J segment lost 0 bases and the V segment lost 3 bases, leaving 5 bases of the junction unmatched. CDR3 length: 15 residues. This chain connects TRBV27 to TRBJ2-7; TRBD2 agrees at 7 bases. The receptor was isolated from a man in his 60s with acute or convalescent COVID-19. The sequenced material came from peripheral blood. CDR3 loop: CASSFNGGNSYEQYF. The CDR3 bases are TGTGCCAGCAGTTTTAACGGGGGGAACTCCTACGAGCAGTACTTC.